Listed below are T cell receptor beta chains from one sample, sequenced in a study of T cell responses to AZD1222 COVID-19 vaccine. Using immunoSEQ multiplex PCR, the repertoire was profiled, and TCRdb retains in-frame clones only, with some absent. Of 34,000 or so clones detected, 70% to 90% appear once; the ten largest clones hold 5.5% to 7%. The input for sequencing was peripheral blood, taken on day 0 of AZD1222 vaccination. All receptors come from an adult in good health. The conserved cysteine and the conserved F or W are not part of the CDR3 here.

j_gene: TRBJ1-5; v_gene: TRBV5-1; len: 12; CDR3aa: ASSTGTGNQPQH
j_gene: TRBJ1-6; v_gene: TRBV7-9; len: 16; CDR3aa: ASSSFPPGTPYNSPLH
j_gene: TRBJ1-4; v_gene: TRBV6-4; len: 14; CDR3aa: ARTSTGAATNEKLF
j_gene: TRBJ2-3; v_gene: TRBV6-4; len: 14; CDR3aa: ASSASSGGAADTQY
j_gene: TRBJ2-7; v_gene: TRBV10-3; len: 14; CDR3aa: AVTKDRGLQTYEQY
j_gene: TRBJ2-7; v_gene: TRBV24-1; len: 15; CDR3aa: ATSDRYKREGQNEQY
j_gene: TRBJ2-3; v_gene: TRBV19; len: 15; CDR3aa: ASSIRSAGFTGHTQY
j_gene: TRBJ2-1; v_gene: TRBV27; len: 18; CDR3aa: ASSQYPPGQFKGSYNEQF
j_gene: TRBJ2-7; v_gene: TRBV19; len: 12; CDR3aa: ASSIEEGDYEQY
j_gene: TRBJ1-5; v_gene: TRBV19; len: 13; CDR3aa: ASSIGDGSNQPQH
j_gene: TRBJ2-7; v_gene: TRBV2; len: 12; CDR3aa: ASSATSGVYEQY
j_gene: TRBJ2-7; v_gene: TRBV6-5; len: 14; CDR3aa: ASSSRVAGHSYEQY
j_gene: TRBJ2-1; v_gene: TRBV5-1; len: 12; CDR3aa: ASTEQGGLNEQF
j_gene: TRBJ1-2; v_gene: TRBV11-2; len: 13; CDR3aa: ASSSFLGGDYGYT
j_gene: TRBJ2-7; v_gene: TRBV5-4; len: 11; CDR3aa: ASSLEFQDEQY
j_gene: TRBJ2-7; v_gene: TRBV6-1; len: 13; CDR3aa: ASSEGTGSTYEQY
j_gene: TRBJ2-1; v_gene: TRBV27; len: 11; CDR3aa: ASGMSSYNEQF
j_gene: TRBJ2-7; v_gene: TRBV6-5; len: 12; CDR3aa: ASSYGLSSYEQY
j_gene: TRBJ2-7; v_gene: TRBV11-3; len: 15; CDR3aa: ASSLLAGTSIKSEQY
j_gene: TRBJ1-1; v_gene: TRBV12-3/TRBV12-4; len: 10; CDR3aa: ASTPGGTEAF
j_gene: TRBJ2-7; v_gene: TRBV2; len: 12; CDR3aa: ASIQGTGFNEQY
j_gene: TRBJ2-7; v_gene: TRBV27; len: 15; CDR3aa: ASRNLLPGQGIYEQY
j_gene: TRBJ1-1; v_gene: TRBV12-3/TRBV12-4; len: 9; CDR3aa: ASSTSNEAF
j_gene: TRBJ1-2; v_gene: TRBV6-1; len: 12; CDR3aa: ASSEKGANYGYT
j_gene: TRBJ2-5; v_gene: TRBV12-3/TRBV12-4; len: 11; CDR3aa: ASRQGARETQY
j_gene: TRBJ2-3; v_gene: TRBV6-4; len: 12; CDR3aa: ASGPQYGADTQY
j_gene: TRBJ2-1; v_gene: TRBV6-4; len: 11; CDR3aa: ASSLLSGDEQF
j_gene: TRBJ2-7; v_gene: TRBV3-1/TRBV3-2; len: 13; CDR3aa: ASMTKDREFDEQY
j_gene: TRBJ2-7; v_gene: TRBV28; len: 13; CDR3aa: ASSPGLAVSYEQY
j_gene: TRBJ1-4; v_gene: TRBV7-9; len: 12; CDR3aa: ASSLSEVNEKLF
j_gene: TRBJ2-1; v_gene: TRBV28; len: 10; CDR3aa: ASSFGRNEQF
j_gene: TRBJ1-2; v_gene: TRBV19; len: 14; CDR3aa: ASRASEGSTNYGYT
j_gene: TRBJ2-1; v_gene: TRBV7-9; len: 10; CDR3aa: ASSTDSDEQF
j_gene: TRBJ1-2; v_gene: TRBV5-4; len: 11; CDR3aa: ASSFGGAYGYT
j_gene: TRBJ1-1; v_gene: TRBV3-1/TRBV3-2; len: 13; CDR3aa: ASSHAPGRDTEAF
j_gene: TRBJ2-1; v_gene: TRBV18; len: 15; CDR3aa: ASSPPEAGGPHNEQF
j_gene: TRBJ2-1; v_gene: TRBV7-8; len: 13; CDR3aa: ASSLEDRGRDEQF
j_gene: TRBJ1-4; v_gene: TRBV2; len: 12; CDR3aa: ASKDSTGGEKLF
j_gene: TRBJ2-3; v_gene: TRBV5-1; len: 13; CDR3aa: ASSPPGQGTDTQY
j_gene: TRBJ1-5; v_gene: TRBV27; len: 11; CDR3aa: ASSFYSNQPQH
j_gene: TRBJ1-1; v_gene: TRBV29-1; len: 10; CDR3aa: SVDSGGTEAF
j_gene: TRBJ2-7; v_gene: TRBV19; len: 13; CDR3aa: ASSSGGARTYEQY
j_gene: TRBJ1-2; v_gene: TRBV5-1; len: 12; CDR3aa: ASSFGTGVYGYT
j_gene: TRBJ1-3; v_gene: TRBV21-1; len: 8; CDR3aa: ASSKAGPH
j_gene: TRBJ2-1; v_gene: TRBV18; len: 14; CDR3aa: ASSPLTSGAANEQF
j_gene: TRBJ1-3; v_gene: TRBV6-5; len: 12; CDR3aa: ASSPMYSGNTIY
j_gene: TRBJ2-7; v_gene: TRBV2; len: 13; CDR3aa: ASVPEDGSSYEQY
j_gene: TRBJ2-2; v_gene: TRBV27; len: 15; CDR3aa: ASSMDRDRGAAGELF
j_gene: TRBJ2-2; v_gene: TRBV6-4; len: 12; CDR3aa: ASRRASGTGELF
j_gene: TRBJ2-7; v_gene: TRBV7-9; len: 15; CDR3aa: ASSLDLSASGIHEQY
j_gene: TRBJ1-1; v_gene: TRBV12-3/TRBV12-4; len: 11; CDR3aa: ASSFAPNTEAF
j_gene: TRBJ2-2; v_gene: TRBV7-2; len: 14; CDR3aa: ASRGRGLAGPGELF
j_gene: TRBJ2-1; v_gene: TRBV6-2/TRBV6-3; len: 11; CDR3aa: ASSYNREISPF
j_gene: TRBJ1-1; v_gene: TRBV7-3; len: 15; CDR3aa: ASSIGPGQGSGTEAF